The source of this T cell receptor beta chain is a study of blood T cell repertoires in COVID-19. Study information: COVID-19 samples, acute and convalescent, were from the United States, Italy and Spain. Sources were T cells, B-cell-depleted T cells, or PBMCs; the material itself was cDNA or gDNA.

This clone was seen once. Authors' analysis steps: Researchers report that nucleated cell counts were estimated from reference gene primer amplification. Here immunoSEQ multiplex PCR was the method, and the copy in TCRdb shows in-frame clones only, minus some. D and trimming come from the DNA, and the V and J calls and clone size come from that table. In the table there are 340,000 or so clones, approximately 82% of which are singletons. This CDR3 is built from 13 residues. Trimming cost V 6 bases and J 4 bases; bases outside gene matches: 4. Germline V CDR1 and CDR2: MNHEY, SVGAGI. Sequenced input: peripheral blood. The rearrangement uses TRBV6-5 and TRBJ1-2; 8 nucleotides line up with TRBD1. The receptor was isolated from a man under 40 with active or convalescent COVID-19. The CDR3 region has the DNA TGTGCCAGCAGGGGGACAGGATCCTATGGCTACACCTTC. Protein product: CASRGTGSYGYTF.